One and the same sample provided the 25 T cell receptor beta chains below, sequenced in a study of T-cell memory formation after mild COVID-19. TCRdb analysed the 5' RACE reads with MiXCR anew, one entry per CDR3 protein. This table has 200,000 to 250,000 distinct CDR3 sequences, approximately 9% appearing once. The specimen sequenced was PBMCs or a T cell subset sorted from them (not recorded which). These receptors originate from a man between 18 and 29 years old who had mild COVID-19 (a few samples of this study predate the infection). Cell type and time point are not known.

This clonotype was observed many times. This rearrangement joins TRBV6-5 to TRBJ2-7, with TRBD1 matching over 10 bases. The CDR3 has 13 amino acids. Trimming removed 7 bases from V and 4 bases from J; junction bases left unmatched: 4. Germline loops: CDR1 MNHEY, CDR2 SVGAGI. Written as DNA, the CDR3 is TGTGCCAGCAATAGACAGGGGGCATACGAGCAGTACTTC. It yields the protein CASNRQGAYEQYF.

The V gene is TRBV2, the J gene TRBJ2-7, with unresolved D. V gave up 7 bases and J gave up 2 bases, with 6 bases separating them. Germline lookup yields CDR1 SNHLY and CDR2 FYNNEI. There are 11 residues in the CDR3. CDR3 sequence reads: CASTPAYEQYF. DNA of the CDR3: TGTGCCAGCACACCCGCCTACGAGCAGTACTTC.

This clonotype showed up many times. The chain joins TRBV7-2 to TRBJ2-2, with D maybe TRBD2 (5 bases). Germline assignment: CDR1 SGHTA and CDR2 FQGNSA. The CDR3 spans 15 residues. Deletions cut 5 bases from V and 1 base from J, with 11 bases between. CDR3 nucleotides: TGTGCCAGCAGCCGAGTAGCGTGGAACACCGGGGAGCTGTTTTTT. This translates into CASSRVAWNTGELFF.

The CDR3 reads CASSSTRTGIYEQYV. The CDR3 DNA is TGTGCCAGCAGCTCCACACGGACAGGAATATACGAGCAGTACGTC. V gene TRBV7-9 combines with J gene TRBJ2-7; the match to TRBD1 covers 7 bases. After removal of 4 bases from V and 4 bases from J, the junction contained 10 bases not matched to a gene. CDR3 length: 15 amino acids. Germline-derived CDR1 and CDR2 are SEHNR and FQNEAQ (reference sequence).

This clonotype was counted at least ten times. The chain couples TRBV5-1 to TRBJ2-3, with 8 bases matching TRBD2. After removal of 0 bases from V and 2 bases from J, the junction contained 5 bases not matched to a gene. Germline CDR1 is SGHRS and CDR2 is YFSETQ. This CDR3 is built from 16 residues. The DNA of the CDR3 is TGCGCCAGCAGCTTGGTACTAGCGGCCCTCACAGATACGCAGTATTTT. Its protein product is CASSLVLAALTDTQYF.

A few counts support this clonotype. The V call is TRBV7-6, the J call TRBJ2-5; D is unresolved. The CDR3 totals 13 residues. Trimming took 5 bases from V and 4 from J, leaving 11 bases between them. Per germline, CDR1 SGHVS and CDR2 FNYEAQ. The CDR3 spells CASSHVQLETQYF. The DNA of the CDR3 is TGTGCCAGCAGCCATGTTCAATTAGAGACCCAGTACTTC.

CDR3 nucleotide sequence: TGTGCCACCAGTGATTCCGGGACAGGGGGATACAATGAGCAGTTCTTC. Protein product: CATSDSGTGGYNEQFF. V is TRBV24-1 and J is TRBJ2-1, with TRBD1 identical over 11 bases. The CDR3 is 16 amino acids. Germline V lookup: CDR1 KGHDR, CDR2 SFDVKD. With V trimmed by 2 bases and J by 4 bases, 3 bases remained unmatched.

The chain joins TRBV6-5 to TRBJ1-1; 12 bases are a match to TRBD1. There are 16 residues in the CDR3. The germline V gene has CDR1 MNHEY and CDR2 SVGAGI. J gave up 11 bases and V 2 bases, and 12 bases lay outside the gene matches. The CDR3 nucleotides are TGTGCCAGCAGTTACGGGACAGGGGGCCCCCCAAGGGTGGCTTTCTTT. Translating gives CASSYGTGGPPRVAFF.

This clonotype was observed a few times. The chain carries TRBV7-9 and TRBJ1-2, with D tentatively TRBD1 (5 bases). The germline V gene has CDR1 SEHNR and CDR2 FQNEAQ (reference sequence). The ends were cut back, 7 bases at V and 4 bases at J, with 16 bases in the middle. The CDR3 covers 14 residues. In DNA form, the CDR3 reads TGTGCCAGCACCCTGGGGGGATCCAGCTATGGCTACACCTTC. It is translated as CASTLGGSSYGYTF.

The rearrangement uses TRBV6-6 and TRBJ1-5; 8 bases fit TRBD1. CDR3 length: 13 amino acids. J gave up 9 bases and V 6 bases, and 7 bases lay outside the gene matches. Per germline, CDR1 MNHNY and CDR2 SVGAGI (reference sequence). CDR3 sequence: CASRPGQAAPQHF. The DNA of the CDR3 is TGTGCCAGCAGACCGGGACAGGCCGCGCCCCAGCATTTT.

V gene TRBV6-5 combines with J gene TRBJ1-3; D not certain. The CDR3 has 17 amino acids. Deletions cut 2 bases from V and 2 bases from J, with 16 bases between. Germline CDR1 and CDR2: MNHEY and SVGAGI. The CDR3 coding sequence is TGTGCCAGCAGTTACCGACACCCACCCAGAACTGGAAACACCATATATTTT. Its protein is CASSYRHPPRTGNTIYF.

This clonotype was picked up many times. V gene TRBV7-2 combines with J gene TRBJ1-5, with 7 bases lining up with TRBD1. The CDR3 contains 14 residues. The germline gives CDR1 SGHTA, CDR2 FQGNSA. V gave up 4 bases and J gave up 7 bases; unmatched junction bases: 7. CDR3 sequence reads: CASSSHRGEQPQHF. The CDR3 DNA reads as TGTGCCAGCAGCTCCCACAGGGGAGAACAGCCCCAGCATTTT. Based on the CDR3 plus reference TRBV7-2 and TRBJ1-5, the full variable domain is GAGVSQSPSNKVTEKGKDVELRCDPISGHTALYWYRQSLGQGLEFLIYFQGNSAPDKSGLPSDRFSAERTGGSVSTLTIQRTQQEDSAVYLCASSSHRGEQPQHFGDGTRLSIL.

This clonotype occurred a few times. The chain is built from TRBV12-5 and TRBJ1-1; D unresolved. CDR3 length equals 14 residues. Trimming stripped 4 bases from V and 6 bases from J, with 15 bases between. Germline V gene lookup returns CDR1 LGHNT and CDR2 FRNRAP. CDR3 in DNA: TGTGCTAGTGGTTCGGAGAGGGAGTCTCCTGAAGCTTTCTTT. Protein product: CASGSERESPEAFF.

This clonotype was found a few times. The chain employs TRBV5-1 and TRBJ1-2, with a weak D call TRBD1 (5 bases). CDR1 SGHRS and CDR2 YFSETQ come from the germline V gene. The CDR3 is 15 amino acids. V lost 4 bases, J lost 4 bases, and 17 bases lay in between. CDR3 loop: CASSISGQGGYGYTF. Written as DNA, the CDR3 is TGCGCCAGCAGCATAAGCGGTCAGGGAGGCTATGGCTACACCTTC.

The chain couples TRBV20-1 to TRBJ1-2, with D uncertain. The CDR3 has 12 residues. Germline-derived CDR1 and CDR2 are DFQATT and SNEGSKA (reference sequence). With 6 bases removed from V and 8 bases from J, the gap between germline ends came to 16 bases. CDR3 region: CSAIEGSKGYTF. DNA for the CDR3: TGCAGTGCGATAGAGGGTTCCAAGGGCTACACCTTC.

This clonotype appeared a few times. The chain carries TRBV10-1 and TRBJ2-1, with TRBD1 matching 9 bases. The CDR3 is made up of 17 amino acids. Germline assignment: CDR1 WNHNN and CDR2 SYGVQD (reference sequence). The V gene end was trimmed by 4 bases and the J gene end by 0 bases; junction bases not matched to a gene: 7. CDR3 loop: CASSVSAGQGSYNEQFF. The DNA for the CDR3 is TGCGCCAGCAGTGTGTCTGCGGGACAGGGCTCCTACAATGAGCAGTTCTTC.

The genes are TRBV27 and TRBJ2-7; D perhaps matches TRBD2 (6 bases). This CDR3 is built from 15 residues. Germline CDR1 and CDR2: MNHEY and SMNVEV (reference sequence). The V end was cut by 6 bases, the J end by 0 bases, with 15 bases between. The CDR3 DNA sequence: TGTGCCAGCAGCCTAACTCACGGGAGCTCCTACGAGCAGTACTTC. This encodes CASSLTHGSSYEQYF.

This clonotype was counted a few times. The chain has TRBV5-6 and TRBJ1-2; D is perhaps TRBD1 (6 bases). The CDR3 contains 13 residues. V lost 4 bases, J lost 6 bases, and 13 bases lay in between. Germline assignment: CDR1 SGHDT and CDR2 YYEEEE. The CDR3 nucleotides are TGTGCCAGCAGCCCCCCAGGGGTTCATGGCTACACCTTC. Translated: CASSPPGVHGYTF.

The table lists this clonotype with many counts. The chain links TRBV4-2 to TRBJ2-6; D remains ambiguous. CDR3 length: 19 amino acids. V lost 3 bases and J 0 bases, leaving 18 bases between the germline ends. CDR1 LGHNA and CDR2 YNFKEQ come from the germline V gene. This chain's CDR3 is CASSQARPGRASGANVLTF. As DNA, the CDR3 is TGTGCCAGCAGCCAGGCTAGACCTGGTCGGGCCTCTGGGGCCAACGTCCTGACTTTC.

The chain links TRBV5-5 to TRBJ2-1; TRBD2 matches 10 bases. This CDR3 comprises 17 residues. Germline CDR1 and CDR2: SGHKS and YYEKEE (reference sequence). The V and J ends lost 1 base and 8 bases, in that order; junction bases with no gene match: 12. Here the CDR3 reads CASSLTSGGVESYEQFF. The CDR3 bases are TGTGCCAGCAGCTTGACGAGCGGGGGGGTGGAGTCCTATGAGCAGTTCTTC.

The chain combines TRBV6-5 with TRBJ1-1, with TRBD1 matching over 7 bases. The germline V gene has CDR1 MNHEY and CDR2 SVGAGI. The CDR3 runs to 11 residues. V lost 9 bases to trimming and J lost 7 bases; unmatched junction nucleotides: 5. The CDR3 sequence is CASSRGHEAFF. In nucleotides, the CDR3 is TGTGCCAGTTCGAGGGGGCATGAAGCTTTCTTT.

This clonotype turned up a few times. The genes are TRBV4-3 and TRBJ2-5; the D is unclear. V lost 1 base and J 4 bases, leaving 7 bases between the germline ends. The germline V gene encodes CDR1 LGHNA and CDR2 YSLEER. The CDR3 loop spans 13 amino acids. CDR3 nucleotides: TGCGCCAGCAGCCAAGGGCGGCTAGAGACCCAGTACTTC. This gives the protein CASSQGRLETQYF.

The chain has TRBV21-1 and TRBJ2-5; no DNA check was done on the table's D call, TRBD1. TRBV21-1 is assigned pseudogene status. The CDR3 runs 20 residues. The CDR3 sequence: CATSSPETGPQGGIQETQYF. As DNA, the CDR3 is TGTGCCACCAGCTCCCCTGAGACAGGTCCTCAGGGGGGAATCCAAGAGACCCAGTACTTC.

V is TRBV27 and J is TRBJ2-7; TRBD1 agrees at 10 bases. The germline gives CDR1 MNHEY, CDR2 SMNVEV (reference sequence). Trimming at V came to 6 bases and at J to 2 bases, leaving 7 bases not matched to a gene. The CDR3 consists of 15 residues. The CDR3 protein is CASSRPGTGAYEQYF. As DNA, the CDR3 is TGTGCCAGCAGCCGTCCCGGGACAGGGGCCTACGAGCAGTACTTC.

A few counts support this clonotype. The chain uses TRBV2 and TRBJ2-1; D is possibly TRBD2 (6 bases). This CDR3 comprises 16 residues. Germline V CDR1 and CDR2: SNHLY, FYNNEI. V lost 6 bases, J lost 0 bases, and 15 bases lay in between. The CDR3 here is CASRRDFSSSYNEQFF. Here the CDR3 DNA reads TGTGCCAGCAGGAGGGACTTCTCGAGCTCCTACAATGAGCAGTTCTTC.